The present TCR beta chain was sequenced within a study of metastatic and nonmetastatic thyroid tumors. Study-wide context: Repertoire comparisons spanned blood and tumor or nodule tissue from malignant and benign thyroid patients. Regarding the study as a whole: When malignant thyroid tumors were compared with benign nodules, TCR beta diversity was reportedly significantly higher in the malignant tumors. This held in both blood and tumor samples.

Patients had received no treatment of any kind before thyroid surgery. This clone was seen repeatedly, ten times or more. Antigen: not known. Authors' analysis steps: The study took CDR3 differences across clinicopathological groups and made a distant-metastasis classifier for papillary thyroid cancer from them. TCRdb reanalyzed the PCR reads via MiXCR. The V and J calls were not made by the authors but by TCRdb's processing. The sample has tens of thousands of clones; around 20% are singletons. Germline V gene sequence: CDR1 DFQATT, CDR2 SNEGSKA (reference sequence). V lost 0 bases and J lost 0; bases outside the gene matches: 6. CDR3 length: 16 amino acids.

The origin of this receptor is a female donor with papillary thyroid cancer or a benign thyroid nodule (not recorded which). Some clones in this sample may be carry-over from other donors' samples. The chain recombines TRBV20-1 with TRBJ2-7, with TRBD2 matching 9 bases. The sequenced material came from blood. The CDR3 DNA reads TGCAGTGCTAGAGATCCTAGCGGGGTAAGCTCCTACGAGCAGTACTTC. Translating gives CSARDPSGVSSYEQYF.